Following are 7 T cell receptor beta chains from one sample sequenced in a study of T cells in Graves' hyperthyroidism and ophthalmopathy. RNA transcripts provided the source from which TCR beta CDR3 regions were amplified. When the TCR CDR3 underwent first-round RT-PCR, the HTBI primer set was used. In TCRdb, the multiplex PCR reads were re-called with MiXCR into one record per CDR3 protein. The table lists under 400,000 distinct CDR3 sequences, around 13% of them singletons, with about 10% in the top ten. The sequenced sample consisted of blood. The receptors shown here come from a woman aged 55 to 70 with Graves' hyperthyroidism.

This clonotype has ten or more counts. V and J are TRBV20-1 and TRBJ2-1; maybe TRBD2 (6 bases). Deletions cut 3 bases from V and 2 bases from J, with 14 bases between. The length of the CDR3 is 15 residues. The germline V gene has CDR1 DFQATT and CDR2 SNEGSKA (reference sequence). CDR3 amino acids: CSARGLTTTYNEQFF. CDR3 coding DNA: TGCAGTGCTAGGGGACTCACGACGACCTACAATGAGCAGTTCTTC.

DNA of the CDR3: TGTGCCAGCCAGGGCCCCCGATACGAGCAGTACTTC. It translates to CASQGPRYEQYF. The chain carries TRBV28 and TRBJ2-7; the D gene is possibly TRBD1 (5 bases). CDR3 length equals 12 residues. Germline loops: CDR1 MDHEN, CDR2 SYDVKM. V lost 8 bases and J lost 4, with 12 bases in between.

This clonotype was detected only once. A much more abundant neighbour one base away suggests this may be a read error. The chain uses TRBV18 and TRBJ1-4; no clear D gene. The CDR3 runs to 12 residues. The germline CDR1 and CDR2 sequences are KGHSH and LQKENI. This CDR3 is CASPPGGEKLFF. The CDR3 nucleotides are TGTGCCAGCCCACCAGGTGGAGAAAAACTGTTTTTT.

The sample holds a few counts of this clonotype. The V and J genes are TRBV4-1 and TRBJ1-4; TRBD1 matches 7 bases. This CDR3 has 16 residues. Germline V CDR1 and CDR2: MGHRA, YSYEKL. The V gene end was trimmed by 0 bases and the J gene end by 11 bases; junction bases not matched to a gene: 12. DNA for the CDR3: TGCGCCAGCAGCCAAGAGGGGACAGCTCCTCTTGGGAAACTGTTTTTT. Translation gives CASSQEGTAPLGKLFF.

This clonotype showed up many times. The chain recombines TRBV20-1 with TRBJ2-7; D not resolved. CDR1 DFQATT and CDR2 SNEGSKA come from the germline V gene (reference sequence). The length of the CDR3 is 14 residues. Trimming took off 3 bases at V and 0 bases at J, with 12 bases between the two ends. Here the CDR3 reads CSARAQWSSYEQYF. The DNA for the CDR3 is TGCAGTGCTAGGGCACAGTGGAGCTCCTACGAGCAGTACTTC.

For this clonotype: Its ends do not fully match the called genes, so a read error is possible. The J gene is TRBJ1-1, the V gene TRBV5-6; unclear D gene. The CDR3 extends over 12 amino acids. Germline lookup yields CDR1 SGHDT and CDR2 YYEEEE. The CDR3 region is CASSLLWNEASF. DNA for the CDR3: TGTGCCAGCAGCTTGCTCTGGAATGAAGCTTCCTTT.

This clonotype was observed many times. The chain joins TRBV3-1 to TRBJ2-3; 11 bases are a match to TRBD1. The CDR3 covers 16 residues. Per germline, CDR1 LGHDT and CDR2 YNNKEL (reference sequence). The V and J ends lost 5 bases and 4 bases, in that order; junction bases with no gene match: 8. CDR3 protein: CASSFSGDRGADTQYF. The DNA for the CDR3 is TGTGCCAGCAGCTTCTCGGGGGACAGGGGGGCAGATACGCAGTATTTT.